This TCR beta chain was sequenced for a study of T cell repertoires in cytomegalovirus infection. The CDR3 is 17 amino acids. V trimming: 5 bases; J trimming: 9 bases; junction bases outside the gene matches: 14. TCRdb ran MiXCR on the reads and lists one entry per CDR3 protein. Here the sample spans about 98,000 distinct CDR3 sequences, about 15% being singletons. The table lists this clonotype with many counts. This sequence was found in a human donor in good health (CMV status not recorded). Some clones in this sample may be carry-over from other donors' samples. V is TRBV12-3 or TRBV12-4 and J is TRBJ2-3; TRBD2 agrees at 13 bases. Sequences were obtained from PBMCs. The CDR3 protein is CASSHRTSGGAGETQYF. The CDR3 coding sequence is TGTGCCAGCAGTCACCGGACTAGCGGGGGCGCGGGTGAAACGCAGTATTTT.